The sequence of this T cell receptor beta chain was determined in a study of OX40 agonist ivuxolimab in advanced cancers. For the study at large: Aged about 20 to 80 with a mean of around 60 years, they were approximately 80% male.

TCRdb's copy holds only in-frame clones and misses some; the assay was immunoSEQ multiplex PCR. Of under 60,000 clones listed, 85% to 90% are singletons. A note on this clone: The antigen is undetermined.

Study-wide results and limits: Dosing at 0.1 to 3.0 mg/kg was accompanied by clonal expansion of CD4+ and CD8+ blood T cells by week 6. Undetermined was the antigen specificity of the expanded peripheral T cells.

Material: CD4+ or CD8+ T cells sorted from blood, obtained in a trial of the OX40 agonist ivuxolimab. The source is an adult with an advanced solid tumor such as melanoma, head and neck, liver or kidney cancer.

CDR3 residues: CASRTGTGGPQHF. The CDR3 DNA reads TGTGCCAGCAGAACCGGGACCGGCGGGCCCCAGCATTTT. This rearrangement joins TRBV27 to TRBJ1-5; TRBD1 is a possible D gene (5 bases). This CDR3 has 13 amino acids. The germline gives CDR1 MNHEY, CDR2 SMNVEV (reference sequence). V was shortened by 6 bases and J by 9 bases, with 15 bases between the two germline ends.